This T cell receptor (beta chain) was identified in a study of blood T cell repertoires in COVID-19. The germline V and J ends were trimmed by 7 bases and 5 bases, with 17 bases remaining between them. Germline V gives CDR1 LNHDA, CDR2 SQIVND (reference sequence). The CDR3 length is 14 residues. This clone was found once. Here immunoSEQ multiplex PCR was the method, and the copy in TCRdb shows in-frame clones only, minus some. The sample yields about 310,000 clones, roughly 84% seen once. The V and J genes are TRBV19 and TRBJ1-1; no clear D. The receptor's source is a man in his fifties or sixties with active or convalescent COVID-19. The sequencing input was peripheral blood. The CDR3 region is CASIGWGVGTEAFF. The CDR3 coding sequence is TGTGCCAGTATTGGGTGGGGAGTCGGGACTGAAGCTTTCTTT.